This T cell receptor beta chain emerged from a study of T cell clones after liver transplantation. Findings of the study overall: A larger donor-reactive than third-party decline suggested partial antigen-specific deletion.

The CDR3 extends over 14 amino acids. Germline V gene lookup returns CDR1 MNHNY and CDR2 SVGAGI (reference sequence). With V trimmed by 5 bases and J by 7 bases, 8 bases remained unmatched. Method: immunoSEQ multiplex PCR; TCRdb's copy keeps in-frame clones and lacks some. The table lists 50,000 or so clones, over 65% of them singletons. Worth noting for this clone: The target antigen is unknown.

Specimen: CD4+ T cells from blood, collected around 54 months after liver transplant. The source of this sequence is a human patient who received a liver transplant. Some T cells may be supplied by the graft donor. V usage is TRBV6-6 and J usage is TRBJ1-1; TRBD1 aligns across 9 bases. Written as DNA, the CDR3 is TGTGCCAGCAGTCCTGGACAGGGGAGGGGTGAAGCTTTCTTT. Amino acids: CASSPGQGRGEAFF.